The 6 T cell receptor beta chains given below trace back to one sample, sequenced in a study of blood T cells in healthy people across ages (dated by TCRdb to between 2015 and 2017). Library preparation was by 5' RACE. TCRdb lists the instrument as Illumina HiSeq 2500. A second PCR of about 7 to 12 cycles was run with a J-beta primer mix and a sample-barcoded 5' primer. Clones were called with MiXCR by TCRdb after fastp trimmed the public reads at Q25, and only in-frame beta chains were retained. Rows are unified per CDR3 protein, each entry keeping the most common DNA and genes. The sample table contains under 1 million distinct CDR3 sequences; only one count was recorded for under 45% of them. Roughly 19% of the sample goes to the ten largest clones. The sample was blood. The receptor set was obtained from a man between 60 and 70 years old in good health.

The chain has TRBV11-2 and TRBJ2-5; 10 nucleotides align to TRBD1. The CDR3 spans 23 residues. V lost 0 bases, J lost 0 bases, and 22 bases stayed unmatched. The germline V gene has CDR1 SGHAT and CDR2 FQNNGV. The CDR3 region is CASSLEGMLGTGVAPLYQETQYF. The CDR3 bases are TGTGCCAGCAGCTTAGAAGGGATGTTGGGGACAGGGGTGGCCCCTCTGTACCAAGAGACCCAGTACTTC.

The chain carries TRBV14 and TRBJ1-6, with D uncertain. CDR1 is SGHDN and CDR2 is FVKESK in the germline V gene. Trimming cost V 1 base and J 3 bases, with 7 bases left between them. This CDR3 spans 15 amino acids. The CDR3 DNA reads as TGTGCCAGCAGCCAAGGAAGCCTCTATAATTCACCCCTCCACTTT. Translation: CASSQGSLYNSPLHF.

A word on this clonotype: A much bigger clone sits one base away, suggesting this may be a read error. This chain uses TRBV29-1 with TRBJ2-1; D gene ambiguous. The CDR3 is 12 amino acids. Germline CDR1 is SQVTM and CDR2 is ANQGSEA. Trimming took off 7 bases at V and 13 bases at J, with 20 bases between the two ends. CDR3 loop: CSAGRRGETQFF. The CDR3 bases are TGCAGCGCCGGACGGAGAGGCGAGACCCAGTTCTTC.

The rearrangement uses TRBV18 and TRBJ2-4; TRBD1 aligns across 8 bases. The J call may be wrong; the DNA end is better matched by TRBJ2-7. CDR3 length equals 15 residues. Looked up from germline, CDR1 is KGHSH and CDR2 is LQKENI. DNA for the CDR3: TGTGCCAGCTCCCAGTACGGACAGGGAACCTACGAGCAGTACTTC. This translates into CASSQYGQGTYEQYF.

This clonotype was observed a few times. Here the CDR3 reads CSADTSGSNEKLFF. CDR3 DNA sequence: TGCAGTGCTGACACTTCAGGGTCTAATGAAAAACTGTTTTTT. The chain carries TRBV20-1 and TRBJ1-4; the D gene is possibly TRBD1 (5 bases). CDR1 and CDR2 from the germline V gene are DFQATT and SNEGSKA (reference sequence). This CDR3 region has 14 residues. The V end lost 5 bases, the J end lost 3 bases, and 13 bases lay between the germline ends.

CDR3 region: CASSQNGLAQETQYF. The CDR3 region has the DNA TGTGCCAGCAGCCAAAACGGACTAGCTCAAGAGACCCAGTACTTC. The J gene is TRBJ2-5, the V gene TRBV7-3, with TRBD2 matching over 8 bases. V lost 5 bases and J lost 2; bases outside the gene matches: 7. The V gene's germline CDR1 is SGHTA and CDR2 FQGTGA. The CDR3 consists of 15 residues.